A single sample is the source of the 2 T cell receptor beta chains below, sequenced in a study of T cell changes during pregnancy in multiple sclerosis. Produced via immunoSEQ multiplex PCR; TCRdb's table is partial and in-frame only. The sample contains approximately 53,000 clones, 80% to 95% of which appear only once. This specimen consisted of CD4+ T cells from peripheral blood mononuclear cells, obtained after pregnancy. Every receptor here comes from a female donor in good health, enrolled as a control in a pregnancy study.

The V gene is TRBV28, the J gene TRBJ2-7; 8 nucleotides line up with TRBD2. CDR1 MDHEN and CDR2 SYDVKM come from the germline V gene. J was trimmed by 0 bases and V by 4 bases; bases with no gene match: 8. CDR3 length equals 16 residues. The CDR3 sequence: CASSSWYSGNSYEQYF. The DNA for the CDR3 is TGTGCCAGCAGTTCATGGTATAGCGGGAACTCCTACGAGCAGTACTTC. Based on the CDR3 plus reference TRBV28 and TRBJ2-7, the full variable domain is DVKVTQSSRYLVKRTGEKVFLECVQDMDHENMFWYRQDPGLGLRLIYFSYDVKMKEKGDIPEGYSVSREKKERFSLILESASTNQTSMYLCASSSWYSGNSYEQYFGPGTRLTVT.

The chain is built from TRBV5-6 and TRBJ2-2, with TRBD2 matching 10 bases. Germline V CDR1 and CDR2: SGHDT, YYEEEE. The CDR3 sequence is 17 residues long. V was pared by 2 bases and J by 5 bases, with 9 bases of the junction left unmatched. Here the CDR3 reads CASSFGLSSGSTGELFF. Here the CDR3 DNA reads TGTGCCAGCAGCTTCGGGCTATCTAGCGGGAGTACCGGGGAGCTGTTTTTT.